This T cell receptor (beta chain) was documented in a study of technical replicates of blood from several donors. Trimming took 0 bases from V and 9 from J; bases not matched to a gene: 8. CDR3 length equals 15 residues. Germline V lookup: CDR1 SGHRS, CDR2 YFSETQ. Libraries were prepared by immunoSEQ multiplex PCR; TCRdb keeps only in-frame clonotypes and omits some of them. The sample has approximately 64,000 clones, more than 75% seen once. This sequence was found in a human donor in good health. Some clones in this sample may be carry-over from other donors' samples. Sequencing was done on a sample of PBMCs. J is TRBJ2-1 and V is TRBV5-1, with 8 bases identical to TRBD2. The DNA for the CDR3 is TGCGCCAGCAGCTTGGATGACGGGGGGGCGGGTGAGCAGTTCTTC. This translates into CASSLDDGGAGEQFF.